This T cell receptor beta chain was obtained from a study of post-analysis software for immune sequencing data. Libraries were made from TCR beta cDNA, and they carried unique molecular identifiers. The authors obtained roughly 500,000 cDNA molecules from around 0.96 to 9.9 million T cells. A single record per CDR3 protein comes from TCRdb applying MiXCR to the PCR reads. The sample has 740,000 or so distinct CDR3 sequences, roughly 50% seen once; the top ten hold over 4%. General study results and limits: Multiple sclerosis patients had significantly lower normalized Chao1 diversity than controls.

In this sample, this clonotype turned up a few times. Its cognate antigen is unknown. The sample consisted of blood. This TCR derives from a girl under 18 with multiple sclerosis.

The CDR3 region is CAISESTRYEQYF. The CDR3 coding sequence is TGTGCCATCAGTGAGTCGACCCGCTACGAGCAGTACTTC. This sequence joins TRBV10-3 and TRBJ2-5; D not resolved. The better agreement between TRBJ2-7 and the DNA end casts doubt on the J call. Germline V gene sequence: CDR1 ENHRY, CDR2 SYGVKD. CDR3 size: 13 residues.